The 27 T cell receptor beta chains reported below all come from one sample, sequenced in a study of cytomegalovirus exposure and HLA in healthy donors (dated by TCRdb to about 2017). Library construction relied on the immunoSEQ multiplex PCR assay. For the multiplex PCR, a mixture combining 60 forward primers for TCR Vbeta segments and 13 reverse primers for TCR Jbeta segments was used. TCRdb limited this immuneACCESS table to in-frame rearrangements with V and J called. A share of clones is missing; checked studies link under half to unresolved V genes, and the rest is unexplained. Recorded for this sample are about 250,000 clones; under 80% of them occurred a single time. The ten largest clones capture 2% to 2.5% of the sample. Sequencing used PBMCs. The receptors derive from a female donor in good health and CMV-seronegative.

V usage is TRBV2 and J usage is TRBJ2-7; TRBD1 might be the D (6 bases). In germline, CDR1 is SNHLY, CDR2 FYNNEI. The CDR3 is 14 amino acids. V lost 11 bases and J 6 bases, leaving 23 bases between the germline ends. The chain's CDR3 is CAGSGVRGIGEQYF. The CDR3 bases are TGTGCCGGTTCCGGCGTCAGGGGAATAGGCGAGCAGTACTTC.

CDR3 nucleotide sequence: TGTGCCACCAGCAGAGCCCCCCGGGTCGGGGGCTATGGCTACACCTTC. It specifies CATSRAPRVGGYGYTF. The V call is TRBV15, the J call TRBJ1-2, with D perhaps TRBD1 (5 bases). Trimming removed 1 base at V and 4 bases at J, with 16 bases between. The CDR3 runs 16 residues. Germline V gene sequence: CDR1 LNHNV, CDR2 YYDKDF (reference sequence).

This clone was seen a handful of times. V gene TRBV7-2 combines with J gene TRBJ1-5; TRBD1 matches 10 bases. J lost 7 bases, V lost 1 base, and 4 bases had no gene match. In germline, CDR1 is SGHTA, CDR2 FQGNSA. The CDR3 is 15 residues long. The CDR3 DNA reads TGTGCCAGCAGCTTAGAAGGGACAGGGGTCCAGCCCCAGCATTTT. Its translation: CASSLEGTGVQPQHF.

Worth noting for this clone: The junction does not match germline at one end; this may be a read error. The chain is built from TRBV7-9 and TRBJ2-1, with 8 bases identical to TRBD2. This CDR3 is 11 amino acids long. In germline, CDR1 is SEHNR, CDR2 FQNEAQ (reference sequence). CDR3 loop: CSSALGRVPFF. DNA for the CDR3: TGTTCCAGCGCCCTCGGGAGGGTCCCGTTCTTC.

This chain's CDR3 is CASSRRVSGELFF. CDR3 DNA: TGTGCCAGCAGCCGCAGGGTATCCGGGGAGCTGTTTTTT. The chain couples TRBV5-4 to TRBJ2-2; tentative D call: TRBD1 (5 bases). Germline CDR1 and CDR2: SGHNT and YYREEE (reference sequence). V lost 4 bases, J lost 6 bases, and 10 bases lay in between. The CDR3 is 13 amino acids. The entire variable domain, with the rest obtained from reference TRBV5-4 and TRBJ2-2, is as follows: ETGVTQSPTHLIKTRGQQVTLRCSSQSGHNTVSWYQQALGQGPQFIFQYYREEENGRGNFPPRFSGLQFPNYSSELNVNALELDDSALYLCASSRRVSGELFFGEGSRLTVL.

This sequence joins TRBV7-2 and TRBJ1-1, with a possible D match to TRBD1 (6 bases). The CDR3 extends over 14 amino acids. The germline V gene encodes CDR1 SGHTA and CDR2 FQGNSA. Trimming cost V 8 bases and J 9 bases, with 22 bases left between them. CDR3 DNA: TGTGCCAGCGGAAGTTCCGTGGACAGTTATCAAGCTTTCTTT. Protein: CASGSSVDSYQAFF.

This CDR3 reads CASSQDGTSGSDTQYF. The CDR3 bases are TGCGCCAGCAGCCAAGATGGTACTAGCGGGAGCGATACGCAGTATTTT. The V and J genes are TRBV4-1 and TRBJ2-3, with TRBD2 matching over 11 bases. With V trimmed by 0 bases and J by 6 bases, 5 bases remained unmatched. Germline-derived CDR1 and CDR2 are MGHRA and YSYEKL. The CDR3 totals 16 residues.

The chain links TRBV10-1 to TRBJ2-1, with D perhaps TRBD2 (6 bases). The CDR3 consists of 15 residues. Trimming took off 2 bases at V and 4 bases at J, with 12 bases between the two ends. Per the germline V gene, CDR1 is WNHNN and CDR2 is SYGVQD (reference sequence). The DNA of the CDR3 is TGCGCCAGCAGTGAGACCGCGGCGGGGTACAATGAGCAGTTCTTC. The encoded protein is CASSETAAGYNEQFF.

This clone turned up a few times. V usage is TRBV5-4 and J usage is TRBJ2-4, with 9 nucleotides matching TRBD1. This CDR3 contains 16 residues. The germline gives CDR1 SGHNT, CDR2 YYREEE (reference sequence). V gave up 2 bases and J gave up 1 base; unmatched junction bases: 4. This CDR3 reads CASSLQGAKAKNIQYF. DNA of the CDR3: TGTGCCAGCAGCTTACAGGGGGCGAAGGCCAAAAACATTCAGTACTTC.

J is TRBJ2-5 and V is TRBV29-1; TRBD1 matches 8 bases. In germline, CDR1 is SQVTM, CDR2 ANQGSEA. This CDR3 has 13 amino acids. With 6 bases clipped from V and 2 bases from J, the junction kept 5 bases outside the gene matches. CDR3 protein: CSVIRDRQETQYF. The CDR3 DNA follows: TGCAGCGTCATTCGGGACAGGCAAGAGACCCAGTACTTC. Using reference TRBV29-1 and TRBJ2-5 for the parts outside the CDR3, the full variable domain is SAVISQKPSRDICQRGTSLTIQCQVDSQVTMMFWYRQQPGQSLTLIATANQGSEATYESGFVIDKFPISRPNLTFSTLTVSNMSPEDSSIYLCSVIRDRQETQYFGPGTRLLVL.

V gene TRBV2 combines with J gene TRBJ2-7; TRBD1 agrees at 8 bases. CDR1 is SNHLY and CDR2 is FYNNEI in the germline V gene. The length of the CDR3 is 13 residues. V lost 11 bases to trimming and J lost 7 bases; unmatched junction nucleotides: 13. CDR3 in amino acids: CAQQLQGAGEQYF. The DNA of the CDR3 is TGTGCCCAGCAACTCCAGGGGGCCGGTGAGCAGTACTTC.

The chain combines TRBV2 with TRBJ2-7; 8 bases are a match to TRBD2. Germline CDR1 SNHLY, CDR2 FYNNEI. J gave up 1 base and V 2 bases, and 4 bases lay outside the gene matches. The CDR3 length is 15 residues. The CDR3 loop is CASSEWASGSYEQYF. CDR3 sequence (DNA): TGTGCCAGCAGTGAATGGGCTAGCGGGTCCTACGAGCAGTACTTC.

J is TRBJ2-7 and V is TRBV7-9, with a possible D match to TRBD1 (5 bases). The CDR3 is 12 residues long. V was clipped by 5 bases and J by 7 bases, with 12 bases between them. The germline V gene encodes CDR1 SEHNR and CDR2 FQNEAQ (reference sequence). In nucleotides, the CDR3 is TGTGCCAGCAGCCTTGGTCCAGGGGAGCAGTACTTC. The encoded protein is CASSLGPGEQYF.

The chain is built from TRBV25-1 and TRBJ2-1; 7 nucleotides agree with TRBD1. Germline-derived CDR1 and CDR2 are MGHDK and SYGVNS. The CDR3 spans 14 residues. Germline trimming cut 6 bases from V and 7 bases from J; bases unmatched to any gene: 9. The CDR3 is CASSDGLRGNEQFF. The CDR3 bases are TGTGCCAGCAGCGATGGCCTCAGGGGGAATGAGCAGTTCTTC.

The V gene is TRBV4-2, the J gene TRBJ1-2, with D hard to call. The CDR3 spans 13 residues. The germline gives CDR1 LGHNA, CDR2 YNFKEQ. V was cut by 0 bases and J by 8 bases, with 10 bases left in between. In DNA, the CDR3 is TGTGCCAGCAGCCAAGACTTCGGGGAAGGCTACACCTTC. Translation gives CASSQDFGEGYTF.

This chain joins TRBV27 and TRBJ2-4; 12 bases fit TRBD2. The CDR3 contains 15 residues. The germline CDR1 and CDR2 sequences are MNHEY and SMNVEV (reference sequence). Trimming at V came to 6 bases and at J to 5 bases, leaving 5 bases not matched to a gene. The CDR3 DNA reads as TGTGCCAGCAGCTTAGGACTAGCGGGACAAAACATTCAGTACTTC. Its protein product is CASSLGLAGQNIQYF.

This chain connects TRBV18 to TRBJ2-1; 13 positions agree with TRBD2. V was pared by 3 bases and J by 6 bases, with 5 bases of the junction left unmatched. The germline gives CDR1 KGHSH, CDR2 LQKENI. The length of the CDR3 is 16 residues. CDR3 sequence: CASSPTGLAGANEQFF. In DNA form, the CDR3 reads TGTGCCAGCTCACCCACAGGACTAGCGGGAGCCAATGAGCAGTTCTTC.

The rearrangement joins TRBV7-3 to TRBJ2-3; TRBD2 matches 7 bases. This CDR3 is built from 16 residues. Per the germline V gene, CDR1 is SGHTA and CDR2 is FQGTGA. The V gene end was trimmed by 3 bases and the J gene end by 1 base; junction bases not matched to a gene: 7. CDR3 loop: CASSFTSVGRTDTQYF. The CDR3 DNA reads TGTGCCAGCAGCTTTACTAGCGTAGGGCGCACAGATACGCAGTATTTT.

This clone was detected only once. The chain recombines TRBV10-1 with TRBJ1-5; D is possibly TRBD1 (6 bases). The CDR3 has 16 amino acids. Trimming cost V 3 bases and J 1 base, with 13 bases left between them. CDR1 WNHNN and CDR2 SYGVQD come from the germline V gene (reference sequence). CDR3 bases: TGCGCCAGCAGTGAATGGGGGCAAGGGAGCAATCAGCCCCAGCATTTT. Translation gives CASSEWGQGSNQPQHF.

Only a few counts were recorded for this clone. The CDR3 DNA sequence: TGTGCCAGCAGTACAGGGACGGGCTATGGCTACACCTTC. Protein: CASSTGTGYGYTF. This chain uses TRBV25-1 with TRBJ1-2; perhaps TRBD1 as D (6 bases). This CDR3 is built from 13 residues. Deletions cut 5 bases from V and 4 bases from J, with 11 bases between. Germline V gene lookup returns CDR1 MGHDK and CDR2 SYGVNS.

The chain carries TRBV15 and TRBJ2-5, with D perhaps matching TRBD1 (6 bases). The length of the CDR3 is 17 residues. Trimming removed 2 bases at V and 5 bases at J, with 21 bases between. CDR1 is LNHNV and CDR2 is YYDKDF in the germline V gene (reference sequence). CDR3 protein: CATSRSLGAGESETQYF. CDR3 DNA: TGTGCCACCAGCAGATCCCTCGGGGCAGGGGAATCCGAGACCCAGTACTTC.

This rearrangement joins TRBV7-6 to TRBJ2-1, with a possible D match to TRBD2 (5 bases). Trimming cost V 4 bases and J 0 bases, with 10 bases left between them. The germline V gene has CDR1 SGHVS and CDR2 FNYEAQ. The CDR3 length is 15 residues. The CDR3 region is CASSSRASSYNEQFF. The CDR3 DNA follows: TGTGCCAGCAGCTCGCGGGCAAGCTCCTACAATGAGCAGTTCTTC.

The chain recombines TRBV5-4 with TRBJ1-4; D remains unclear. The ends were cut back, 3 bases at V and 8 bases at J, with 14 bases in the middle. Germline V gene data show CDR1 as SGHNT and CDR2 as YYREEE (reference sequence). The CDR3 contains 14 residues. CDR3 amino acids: CASSSYISWEKLFF. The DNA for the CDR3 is TGTGCCAGCAGCTCATACATATCATGGGAAAAACTGTTTTTT.

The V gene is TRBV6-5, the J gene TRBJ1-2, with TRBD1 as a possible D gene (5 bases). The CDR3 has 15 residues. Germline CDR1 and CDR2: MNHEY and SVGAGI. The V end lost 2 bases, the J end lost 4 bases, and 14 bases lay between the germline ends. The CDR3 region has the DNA TGTGCCAGCAGTTACAGGGCCTATGGGGCCTATGGCTACACCTTC. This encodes CASSYRAYGAYGYTF.

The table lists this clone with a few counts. DNA for the CDR3: TGTGCCAGCAAGGACAGGAGATACTACGAGCAGTACTTC. Amino acids: CASKDRRYYEQYF. The chain carries TRBV28 and TRBJ2-7; 7 bases align to TRBD1. This CDR3 is 13 amino acids long. Germline CDR1 reads MDHEN; CDR2 reads SYDVKM. V lost 7 bases, J lost 3 bases, and 6 bases stayed unmatched.

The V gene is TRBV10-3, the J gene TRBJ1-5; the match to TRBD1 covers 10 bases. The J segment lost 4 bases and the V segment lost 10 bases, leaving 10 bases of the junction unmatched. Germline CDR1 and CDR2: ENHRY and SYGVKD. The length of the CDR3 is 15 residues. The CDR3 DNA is TGTGCCACTTGGACAGGGGGTGGTGGGAATCAGCCCCAGCATTTT. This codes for CATWTGGGGNQPQHF.

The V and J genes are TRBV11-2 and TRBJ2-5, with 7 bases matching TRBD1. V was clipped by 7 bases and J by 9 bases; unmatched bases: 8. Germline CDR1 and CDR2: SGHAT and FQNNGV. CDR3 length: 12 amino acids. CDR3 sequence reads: CASNQYRGPQYF. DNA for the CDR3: TGTGCCAGCAACCAATACAGGGGCCCCCAGTACTTC.